Below, 5 T cell receptor beta chains from the same sample are listed, as sequenced in a study of CD4 T cells in relation to SARS-CoV-2 and coronaviruses. The unexposed donors gave CD4+ T cells in about 2011-2019, prior to COVID-19. After about 10 days of culture, CD4+ T cells were isolated. For these receptors, no antigen is known. Profiling relied on immunoSEQ multiplex PCR, and the TCRdb table lists in-frame clones only, not all of them. Of about 30,000 clones in the sample, 72% are singletons; the top ten hold roughly 12%. Sample: CD4+ T cells from PBMCs, cultured in vitro. These receptors were obtained from a human donor in good health.

Written as DNA, the CDR3 is TGTGCCAGCTCACCGTCCGGGACTCCCTACGAGCAGTACTTC. Its protein product is CASSPSGTPYEQYF. The J gene is TRBJ2-7, the V gene TRBV18, with a possible D match to TRBD2 (6 bases). CDR1 is KGHSH, CDR2 LQKENI, per germline. This CDR3 is 14 amino acids long. Trimming removed 3 bases at V and 2 bases at J, with 11 bases between.

This clone was seen a few times. In nucleotides, the CDR3 is TGTGCCAGCAGCCCCCTGGGGGGGGATGAGCAGTTCTTC. Protein product: CASSPLGGDEQFF. V usage is TRBV3-1 (or the pseudogene TRBV3-2) and J usage is TRBJ2-1, with 7 bases identical to TRBD2. The CDR3 covers 13 residues. J was trimmed by 8 bases and V by 4 bases; bases with no gene match: 5. Germline-derived CDR1 and CDR2 are LGHDT and YNNKEL (reference sequence).

The chain links TRBV9 to TRBJ1-3, with D perhaps TRBD1 (5 bases). CDR3 size: 16 residues. From germline, CDR1 is SGDLS and CDR2 YYNGEE. Trimming cost V 0 bases and J 3 bases, with 13 bases left between them. The CDR3 DNA reads as TGTGCCAGCAGCGTAGAGGCCTGGGGGGTTGGAAACACCATATATTTT. Translation gives CASSVEAWGVGNTIYF.

V gene TRBV4-3 combines with J gene TRBJ1-5; D is ambiguous. Germline values: CDR1 LGHNA, CDR2 YSLEER. V dropped 1 base and J dropped 6 bases, with 10 bases sitting between them. CDR3 length: 14 residues. The CDR3 bases are TGCGCCAGCAGCCAAGTCAGGAGAGGTCAGCCCCAGCATTTT. Amino acid sequence: CASSQVRRGQPQHF.

CDR3: CASSEQGDPSYEQYF. CDR3 nucleotide sequence: TGTGCCAGCTCGGAACAGGGGGATCCCTCCTACGAGCAGTACTTC. The V call is TRBV18, the J call TRBJ2-7; TRBD1 matches 8 bases. The CDR3 length is 15 residues. Losses at the gene ends were 6 bases for V and 0 bases for J; bases not matched to a gene: 7. CDR1 and CDR2 from the germline V gene are KGHSH and LQKENI.